The rows below give T cell receptor beta chains drawn from one sample of a study of cytomegalovirus exposure and HLA in healthy donors. Generated by immunoSEQ multiplex PCR, the TCRdb table keeps only in-frame clones and is missing some. The sample lists around 130,000 clones, approximately 80% occurring once. The sequenced sample was PBMCs. The receptors originated from a male donor in good health and CMV-seronegative. CDR3s include the opening cysteine and the closing phenylalanine or tryptophan. The order of the fields is D gene, clone size, V gene, J gene, CDR3 DNA, CDR3 protein. The D gene is left open where the match is weak. Not all rows give a size; the values are once, few, many and, for expanded clones, a class.

D: -
size: -
V: TRBV27
J: TRBJ2-7
DNA: TGTGCCAGCAGTTGGTCCCGGGGTACCTACGAGCAGTACTTC
CDR3: CASSWSRGTYEQYF

D: TRBD2
size: -
V: TRBV9
J: TRBJ2-5
DNA: TGTGCCAGCAGTTCGACTAGCGGGGGATATGAGACCCAGTACTTC
CDR3: CASSSTSGGYETQYF

D: TRBD1
size: few
V: TRBV11-2
J: TRBJ2-1
DNA: TGTGCCAGCAGCCCAGACAGGGCCCCTTCCAATGAGCAGTTCTTC
CDR3: CASSPDRAPSNEQFF

D: TRBD1
size: once
V: TRBV7-9
J: TRBJ1-2
DNA: TGTTCCAGCAGCAACTCACCCGGACAGGGGGCGGCCTACACCTTC
CDR3: CSSSNSPGQGAAYTF

D: -
size: -
V: TRBV9
J: TRBJ1-5
DNA: TGTGCCAGCAGCGTAGGAGGACAGCAGCCCCAGCATTTT
CDR3: CASSVGGQQPQHF

D: -
size: -
V: TRBV29-1
J: TRBJ2-1
DNA: TGCAGCGCGAGGAACAATGAGCAGTTCTTC
CDR3: CSARNNEQFF

D: TRBD1
size: -
V: TRBV4-1
J: TRBJ2-7
DNA: TGCGCCAGCAGCCAAGGGACAGGCTACGAGCAGTACTTC
CDR3: CASSQGTGYEQYF

D: TRBD1
size: once
V: TRBV6-5
J: TRBJ1-2
DNA: TGTGCCAGCAGACGACAGGGCGCTAACTATGGCTACACCTTC
CDR3: CASRRQGANYGYTF

D: -
size: -
V: TRBV6-5
J: TRBJ1-1
DNA: TGTGCCAGCGGTAGGGGTTCTGAGAACACTGAAGCTTTCTTT
CDR3: CASGRGSENTEAFF

D: TRBD1
size: -
V: TRBV18
J: TRBJ2-7
DNA: TGTGCCAGCTCAACCGGGACAGAAAACTACGAGCAGTACTTC
CDR3: CASSTGTENYEQYF

D: -
size: -
V: TRBV9
J: TRBJ1-1
DNA: TGTGCCAGCAGCGTAGTGTCCGGGAACACTGAAGCTTTCTTT
CDR3: CASSVVSGNTEAFF

D: -
size: -
V: TRBV4-1
J: TRBJ2-7
DNA: TGCGCCAGCAGCCAAGATTTAGGTGGACATCCCTACGAGCAGTACTTC
CDR3: CASSQDLGGHPYEQYF

D: -
size: -
V: TRBV27
J: TRBJ2-6
DNA: TGTGCCAGCAACGACCACGGTTCCTCTGGGGCCAACGGCCTGACTTTC
CDR3: CASNDHGSSGANGLTF

D: -
size: -
V: TRBV6-5
J: TRBJ2-1
DNA: TGTGCCAGCAGTTACGGGGGGACTGAGCAGTTCTTC
CDR3: CASSYGGTEQFF

D: -
size: -
V: TRBV4-3
J: TRBJ1-1
DNA: TGCGCCAGCAGCCGAGGAGGGGCAGGGAGGACTGAAGCTTTCTTT
CDR3: CASSRGGAGRTEAFF

D: -
size: few
V: TRBV30
J: TRBJ2-5
DNA: TGTGCCTGGAGTGTAAGCGAGACCCAGTACTTC
CDR3: CAWSVSETQYF

D: -
size: -
V: TRBV28
J: TRBJ1-5
DNA: TGTGCCAGCAGTGACAGGCAGCCCCAGCATTTT
CDR3: CASSDRQPQHF

D: -
size: -
V: TRBV27
J: TRBJ2-1
DNA: TGTGCCAGCAGTCCCCAGGGTGGGGAGCAGTTCTTC
CDR3: CASSPQGGEQFF

D: -
size: -
V: TRBV25-1
J: TRBJ2-1
DNA: TGTGCCAGCAGTGCTACACTGACTAGTAATGGTGAGCAGTTCTTC
CDR3: CASSATLTSNGEQFF

D: TRBD1
size: -
V: TRBV7-9
J: TRBJ1-1
DNA: TGTGCCAGCAGCCCCTGGACAGGATCGAACACTGAAGCTTTCTTT
CDR3: CASSPWTGSNTEAFF